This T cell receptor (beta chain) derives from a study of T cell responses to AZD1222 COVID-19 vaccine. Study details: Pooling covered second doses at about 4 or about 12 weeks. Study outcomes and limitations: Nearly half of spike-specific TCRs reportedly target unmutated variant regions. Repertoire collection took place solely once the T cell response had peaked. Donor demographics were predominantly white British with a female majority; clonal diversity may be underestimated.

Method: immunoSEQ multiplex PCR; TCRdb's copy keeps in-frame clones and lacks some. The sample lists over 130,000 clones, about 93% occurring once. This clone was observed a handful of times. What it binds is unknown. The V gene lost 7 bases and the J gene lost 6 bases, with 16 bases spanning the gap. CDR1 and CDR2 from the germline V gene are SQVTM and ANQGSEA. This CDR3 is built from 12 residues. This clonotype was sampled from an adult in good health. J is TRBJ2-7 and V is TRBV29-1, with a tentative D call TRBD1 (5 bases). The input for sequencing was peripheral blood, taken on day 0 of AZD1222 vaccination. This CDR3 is CSGYGVRGEQYV. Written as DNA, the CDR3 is TGCAGCGGCTATGGGGTAAGGGGCGAGCAGTACGTC.